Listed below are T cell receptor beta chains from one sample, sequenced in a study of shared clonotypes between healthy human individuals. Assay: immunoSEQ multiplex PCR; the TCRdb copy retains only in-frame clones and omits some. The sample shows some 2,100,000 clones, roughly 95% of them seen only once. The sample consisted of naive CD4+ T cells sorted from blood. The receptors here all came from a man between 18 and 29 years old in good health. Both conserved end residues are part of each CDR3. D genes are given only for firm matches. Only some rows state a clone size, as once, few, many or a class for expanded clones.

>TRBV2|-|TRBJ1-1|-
TGTGCCAGCAGTGAAATTCGGGGATCTGAAGCTTTCTTT
CASSEIRGSEAFF
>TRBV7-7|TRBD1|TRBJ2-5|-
TGTGCTAGCAGCTCGACAGGGGGCTTTCAAGAGACCCAGTACTTC
CASSSTGGFQETQYF
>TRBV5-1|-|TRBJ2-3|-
TGCGCCAGCAGCTTGGGCCGAACAGATACGCAGTATTTT
CASSLGRTDTQYF
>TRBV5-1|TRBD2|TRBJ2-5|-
TGCGCCAGCAGCTTGGCCCTAGCGGGAGTTGAGACCCAGTACTTC
CASSLALAGVETQYF
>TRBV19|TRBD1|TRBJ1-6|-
TGTGCCAGTAGTGCCCCGGGACAGTCTTATTCACCCCTCCACTTT
CASSAPGQSYSPLHF
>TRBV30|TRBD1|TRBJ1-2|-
TGTGCCTGGAGTTATCGTTCCGGGACAGGGATATCCTATGGCTACACCTTC
CAWSYRSGTGISYGYTF
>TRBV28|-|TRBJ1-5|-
TGTGCCAGCAGCGGCAATCAGCCCCAGCATTTT
CASSGNQPQHF
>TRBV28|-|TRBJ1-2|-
TGTGCCAGCAGTTTAGTCGGGGGTAACTATGGCTACACCTTC
CASSLVGGNYGYTF
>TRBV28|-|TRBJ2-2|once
TGTGCCAGCAAGGGGGGACTCACCGGGGAGCTGTTTTTT
CASKGGLTGELFF
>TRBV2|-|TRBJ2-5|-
TGTGCCAGCAGTCTAGACAGACCCCGCCAAGAGACCCAGTACTTC
CASSLDRPRQETQYF
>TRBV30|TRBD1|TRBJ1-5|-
TGTGCCTGGAGTGGGGGGACAGGTAATCAGCCCCAGCATTTT
CAWSGGTGNQPQHF
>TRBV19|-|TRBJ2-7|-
TGTGCCAGTAGTACGACTTTAGGGAACGAGCAGTACTTC
CASSTTLGNEQYF